These T cell receptor beta chains were read from a single sample in a study of response to subunit inactivated influenza vaccine. Each CDR3 protein is one row after TCRdb ran MiXCR on the RT-PCR reads. The data hold a few hundred thousand distinct CDR3 sequences, with around 22% observed a single time. The sequencing used PBMCs from blood, collected less than 22 months after vaccination. These receptor sequences come from a man aged 50 to 69 who received an inactivated influenza vaccine. The CDR3 runs from the conserved cysteine through the conserved F or W. The D gene is left open where the match is weak. The size of a clone is reported for some rows only, either as once, few or many, or as a class for expanded clones.

v_call	j_call	d_call	clone_size	cdr3_nt	cdr3_aa
TRBV4-1	TRBJ1-6	TRBD1	few	TGCGCCAGCAGCCGAATGACAGGGGCGACTTCACCCCTCCACTTT	CASSRMTGATSPLHF
TRBV6-1	TRBJ1-4	NA	NA	TGTGCCAGCACCCCTGGACGGGCCCTGGCAACTAATGAAAAACTGTTTTTT	CASTPGRALATNEKLFF
TRBV18	TRBJ1-2	NA	NA	TGTGCCAGCTCATCCTCGGATCCAAGCTACGGCTACACCTTC	CASSSSDPSYGYTF
TRBV2	TRBJ2-2	NA	NA	TGTGCCAGCAGATCAGGGGAAAACACCGGGGAGCTGTTTTTT	CASRSGENTGELFF
TRBV9	TRBJ1-1	NA	NA	TGTGCCAGCAGCGTAGGTGGATTGGGGGCCACTGAAGCTTTCTTT	CASSVGGLGATEAFF
TRBV27	TRBJ1-1	NA	NA	TGTGCCAGCAGTTTATCGAGGGGGAGAGAAGCTTTCTTT	CASSLSRGREAFF
TRBV7-2	TRBJ2-3	NA	few	TGTGCCAGCAGCTTAGGAGCGGAGGATACGCAGTATTTT	CASSLGAEDTQYF
TRBV15	TRBJ1-2	NA	NA	TGTGCCACCAGAAGAGATTCAAGGACAGCCTATGGCTACACCTTC	CATRRDSRTAYGYTF
TRBV12-3/TRBV12-4	TRBJ2-5	NA	NA	TGTGCCAGCTGTGTAGAGACCCAGTACTTC	CASCVETQYF
TRBV20-1	TRBJ2-5	NA	few	TGCAGTGCTAGGGGGCTCAGACAAGAGACCCAGTACTTC	CSARGLRQETQYF
TRBV10-2	TRBJ1-1	TRBD1	many	TGCGCCAGCAAACTACAGGGGAGGGCCACTGAAGCTTTCTTT	CASKLQGRATEAFF
TRBV20-1	TRBJ2-3	TRBD1	NA	TGCAGTGCTGGAGGAGAGGAGAGGGACAGGGTATATCGCACAGATACGCAGTATTTT	CSAGGEERDRVYRTDTQYF
TRBV20-1	TRBJ1-5	NA	NA	TGCAGTGCTAGGATCCCCCCGCATCAGCCCCAGCATTTT	CSARIPPHQPQHF
TRBV10-3	TRBJ2-3	NA	NA	TGTGCCATCAGTGATGGCGGGCCAAGAGTCACAGATACGCAGTATTTT	CAISDGGPRVTDTQYF
TRBV10-3	TRBJ2-5	NA	NA	TGTGCCATCAGTGAGTCTGGCAGCCAAGAGACCCAGTACTTC	CAISESGSQETQYF
TRBV20-1	TRBJ2-5	NA	few	TGCAGTGCTAGAGCGGAGACCCAGTACTTC	CSARAETQYF
TRBV7-8	TRBJ1-6	NA	NA	TGTGCCAGCAGCCAGATCGGGGCAGCGACCTATAATTCACCCCTCCACTTT	CASSQIGAATYNSPLHF
TRBV12-5	TRBJ2-4	NA	NA	TGTGCTAGCGGAGGGGGTACCAAAAACATTCAGTACTTC	CASGGGTKNIQYF
TRBV24-1	TRBJ2-3	TRBD2	few	TGTGCCACCAGTGATGTCCGTCGACTAGCGGGAGGGAGAGATACGCAGTATTTT	CATSDVRRLAGGRDTQYF
TRBV5-1	TRBJ2-3	NA	NA	TGCGCCAGCAGCTTGTTTTCCGAAGCGCAGTATTTT	CASSLFSEAQYF
TRBV28	TRBJ1-1	TRBD1	few	TGTGCCAGCAGCCCAAGGACAGGGGCGACGGGGAACACTGAAGCTTTCTTT	CASSPRTGATGNTEAFF
TRBV20-1	TRBJ2-3	TRBD2	NA	TGCAGTGCTAGTCTCGGGAGACTAGCGTATACGCAGTATTTT	CSASLGRLAYTQYF
TRBV20-1	TRBJ1-5	NA	many	TGCAGTGCTAGTCTTACAGGGCATCAGCCCCAGCATTTT	CSASLTGHQPQHF
TRBV28	TRBJ2-7	NA	NA	TGTGCCAGCACCGATACAGCGTACGAGCAGTACTTC	CASTDTAYEQYF
TRBV18	TRBJ1-5	TRBD1	few	TGTGCCAGCTCACCAGACAGGGTACTTCAGCCCCAGCATTTT	CASSPDRVLQPQHF
TRBV3-1	TRBJ1-6	TRBD1	NA	TGTGCCAGCAGCCCCCGCCCTCCCCATACAGGGGGTTACTCACCCCTCCACTTT	CASSPRPPHTGGYSPLHF
TRBV7-8	TRBJ2-2	TRBD2	once	TGTGCCAGCAGCTTACGGAGCGGGGGGTTCACCGGGGAGCTGTTTTTT	CASSLRSGGFTGELFF
TRBV6-5	TRBJ1-1	NA	few	TGTGCCAGCAGTTACGCGCTGGGGGGCACTGAAGCTTTCTTT	CASSYALGGTEAFF
TRBV5-1	TRBJ1-1	TRBD1	NA	TGCGCCAGCAGCCCCGGGACAGGGGCTGAAGCTTTCTTT	CASSPGTGAEAFF
TRBV5-1	TRBJ1-2	TRBD1	NA	TGCGCCAGCTCCCCGTCCAAACAAGGGACAGCCTATGGCTACACCTTC	CASSPSKQGTAYGYTF
TRBV20-1	TRBJ1-1	NA	few	TGCAGTGCTAGGCTCGGGGGAGGTGGAACTGAAGCTTTCTTT	CSARLGGGGTEAFF
TRBV2	TRBJ1-6	NA	few	TGTGCCAGCAGTGAATTAAGGGGACTACTGAATTCACCCCTCCACTTT	CASSELRGLLNSPLHF
TRBV5-4	TRBJ1-1	TRBD1	NA	TGTGCCAGCAGCCCCCAGGGGGGGCCCAAGAAGAACACTGAAGCTTTCTTT	CASSPQGGPKKNTEAFF
TRBV5-1	TRBJ1-3	TRBD1	few	TGCGCCAGCAGCCCGGGACAGGGAGACTCTGGAAACACCATATATTTT	CASSPGQGDSGNTIYF
TRBV7-8	TRBJ2-3	NA	NA	TGTGCCAGCCGGGGAGGCGGGGCGGCACCCACAGATACGCAGTATTTT	CASRGGGAAPTDTQYF
TRBV5-1	TRBJ2-4	NA	few	TGCGCCAGCAGCCATGTCGGGACGGCCCTAGCCAAAAACATTCAGTACTTC	CASSHVGTALAKNIQYF
TRBV5-5	TRBJ1-5	NA	NA	TGTGCCAGCAGCTTGGGGACTGGACAGTATCAGCCCCAGCATTTT	CASSLGTGQYQPQHF
TRBV12-3/TRBV12-4	TRBJ2-1	NA	NA	TGTGCCAGCAGGACTGGGACATACGCCTGGGATGAGCAGTTCTTC	CASRTGTYAWDEQFF
TRBV12-3/TRBV12-4	TRBJ1-4	NA	few	TGTGCCAGCAGTTTCGGCAGGGTTGGTAGAAAACTGTTTTTT	CASSFGRVGRKLFF